Here is one T cell receptor (beta chain) with its context. No antigen is known for it. Treatment reported: some 20 received Ad26.COV2.S at low or high dose, single or two shots; a few received placebo; per-sample allocation not given. The study sampled participants on day 63 after the first vaccine or placebo injection. The trim removed 3 bases at V and 4 bases at J, leaving 2 bases unmatched. The length of the CDR3 is 14 residues. The V gene's germline CDR1 is MDHEN and CDR2 SYDVKM. The data originate from a study of Ad26.COV2.S vaccination and SARS-CoV-2 variants. TCRdb's copy holds only in-frame clones and misses some; the assay was immunoSEQ multiplex PCR. The sample contains about 440,000 clones, 80% to 95% of which appear only once. Study-level points and caveats: Recipients of vaccine and of placebo showed similar breadth of their non-spike TCR repertoires.

The TCR comes from a person between 18 and 60 years old who received the Ad26.COV2.S COVID-19 vaccine or a placebo. This specimen consisted of peripheral blood, obtained in a trial of Ad26.COV2.S vaccine versus placebo. The gene calls are TRBV28 and TRBJ2-7; 11 bases are a match to TRBD1. The CDR3 region has the DNA TGTGCCAGCAGTTTCGGGGACAGGGGGTACGAGCAGTACTTC. It translates to CASSFGDRGYEQYF.